This T cell receptor beta chain stems from a study of vaccination and CD4 T cells after COVID-19. Overall study: Each post-COVID sample was drawn after diagnosis, and the median interval was approximately 96 days (range 35 to 161).

The Oncomine TCR Beta short-read assay was applied to DNA of cultured CD4+ T cells. TCRdb recomputed calls from the PCR reads with MiXCR, one row per CDR3 protein. The sample holds 20,000 to 25,000 distinct CDR3 sequences; approximately 59% are singletons and the top ten take about 14%. Trimming removed 1 base from V and 7 bases from J; junction bases left unmatched: 5. Germline V CDR1 and CDR2: DFQATT, SNEGSKA (reference sequence). CDR3 length: 14 residues. Treatment denoted: roughly 10-day PBMC culture with coronavirus spike peptide pools or control peptides (ViraFEST assay). With respect to this clonotype: No antigen is known for it.

J is TRBJ1-5 and V is TRBV20-1; 9 bases map to TRBD1. The sequence was obtained from a human donor who received a COVID-19 vaccine. This material consisted of CD4+ T cells from blood, cultured in vitro, taken after SARS-CoV-2 vaccination. The chain's CDR3 is CSARGGTGRQPQHF. The CDR3 DNA reads TGCAGTGCTAGAGGGGGGACAGGGCGACAGCCCCAGCATTTT.